The 3 T cell receptor beta chains listed next were all sequenced from one sample in a study of blood T cell repertoires in COVID-19 (dated by TCRdb to the early 2020s). Libraries were built with the immunoSEQ multiplex PCR assay. TCRdb carries this immuneACCESS record with in-frame sequences only. Its versions omit some clonotypes, under half of them owing to an unresolved V gene in the studies checked, with the rest unexplained. This sample has about 390,000 clones in its table, and more than 75% of those were observed once. About 2.3% of the sample is held by the ten biggest clonotypes. The sequencing input was peripheral blood. The receptors originated from a woman aged 55-70 years with COVID-19, enrolled during active disease.

This chain connects TRBV6-5 to TRBJ2-7; D not resolved. The length of the CDR3 is 15 residues. V was trimmed by 2 bases and J by 7 bases, leaving 18 bases between them. Germline CDR1 MNHEY, CDR2 SVGAGI. CDR3 region: CASSYSNPAESEQYF. The DNA for the CDR3 is TGTGCCAGCAGTTACAGCAATCCCGCCGAGAGTGAGCAGTACTTC.

The chain couples TRBV9 to TRBJ2-1; D not certain. Trimming cost V 0 bases and J 5 bases, with 9 bases left between them. Germline CDR1 is SGDLS and CDR2 is YYNGEE. This CDR3 region has 14 residues. Here the CDR3 DNA reads TGTGCCAGCAGCGTAGCGGTGGTCGACAATGAGCAGTTCTTC. Translating gives CASSVAVVDNEQFF.

V and J are TRBV11-2 and TRBJ1-2; 8 bases match TRBD1. This CDR3 is built from 14 residues. With 1 base clipped from V and 4 bases from J, the junction kept 2 bases outside the gene matches. CDR1 and CDR2 from the germline V gene are SGHAT and FQNNGV. The CDR3 nucleotides read TGTGCCAGCAGCTTAGGAGGACAGGGCTATGGCTACACCTTC. It specifies CASSLGGQGYGYTF.